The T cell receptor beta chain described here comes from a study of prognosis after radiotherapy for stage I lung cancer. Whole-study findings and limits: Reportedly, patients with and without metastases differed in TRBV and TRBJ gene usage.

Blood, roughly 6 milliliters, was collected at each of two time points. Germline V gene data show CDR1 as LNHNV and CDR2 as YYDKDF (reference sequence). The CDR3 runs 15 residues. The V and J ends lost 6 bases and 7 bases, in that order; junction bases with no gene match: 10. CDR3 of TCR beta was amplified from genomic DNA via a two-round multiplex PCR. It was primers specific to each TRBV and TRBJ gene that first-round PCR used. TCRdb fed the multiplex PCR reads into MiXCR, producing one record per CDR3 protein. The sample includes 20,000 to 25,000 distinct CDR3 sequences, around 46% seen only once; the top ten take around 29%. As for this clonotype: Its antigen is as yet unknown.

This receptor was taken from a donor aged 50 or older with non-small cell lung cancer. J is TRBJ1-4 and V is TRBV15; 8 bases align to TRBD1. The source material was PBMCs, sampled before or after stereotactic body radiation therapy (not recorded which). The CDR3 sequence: CATRPDRVGVEKLFF. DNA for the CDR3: TGTGCCACCAGACCGGACAGGGTTGGGGTTGAAAAACTGTTTTTT.